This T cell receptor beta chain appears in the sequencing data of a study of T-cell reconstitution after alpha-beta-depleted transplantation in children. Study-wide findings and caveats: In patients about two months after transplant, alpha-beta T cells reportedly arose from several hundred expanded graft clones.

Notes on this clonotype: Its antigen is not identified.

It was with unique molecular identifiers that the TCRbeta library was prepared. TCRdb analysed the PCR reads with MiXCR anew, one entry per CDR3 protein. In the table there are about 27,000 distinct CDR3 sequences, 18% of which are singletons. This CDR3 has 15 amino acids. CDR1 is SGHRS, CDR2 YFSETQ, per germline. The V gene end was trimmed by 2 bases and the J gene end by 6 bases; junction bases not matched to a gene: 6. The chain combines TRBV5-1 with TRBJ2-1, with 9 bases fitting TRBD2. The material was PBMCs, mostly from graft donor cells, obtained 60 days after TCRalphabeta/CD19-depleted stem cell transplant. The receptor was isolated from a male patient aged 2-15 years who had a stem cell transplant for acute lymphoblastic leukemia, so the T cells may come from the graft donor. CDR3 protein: CASSLERGVVNEQFF. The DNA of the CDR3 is TGCGCCAGCAGCTTAGAGCGGGGGGTTGTCAATGAGCAGTTCTTC.